The 28 T cell receptor beta chains presented below share a single source sample, sequenced in a study of cytomegalovirus exposure and HLA in healthy donors. PCR primers comprised 60 Vbeta and 13 Jbeta primers. The method was immunoSEQ multiplex PCR; TCRdb's version includes in-frame clones alone and lacks a portion of them. The sample's table shows roughly 53,000 clones. The sample consisted of PBMCs. Source of these receptors: a female donor in good health and CMV-seronegative.

V usage is TRBV29-1 and J usage is TRBJ2-5; 7 nucleotides match TRBD1. Looked up from germline, CDR1 is SQVTM and CDR2 is ANQGSEA. The CDR3 extends over 14 amino acids. V lost 4 bases and J lost 4; bases outside the gene matches: 9. The DNA for the CDR3 is TGCAGCGTTGGGGACCAGGGGGATGGAGAGACCCAGTACTTC. Amino acids: CSVGDQGDGETQYF.

This chain connects TRBV19 to TRBJ1-2; possible D gene TRBD1, 5 bases. The CDR3 runs to 15 residues. Trimming removed 6 bases from V and 4 bases from J, with 18 bases in between. Germline CDR1 and CDR2: LNHDA and SQIVND (reference sequence). Here the CDR3 DNA reads TGTGCCAGTAGGATCGGTGGGGGGGGAATCTATGGCTACACCTTC. Its translation: CASRIGGGGIYGYTF. Full variable domain (missing parts from reference TRBV19 and TRBJ1-2): DGGITQSPKYLFRKEGQNVTLSCEQNLNHDAMYWYRQDPGQGLRLIYYSQIVNDFQKGDIAEGYSVSREKKESFPLTVTSAQKNPTAFYLCASRIGGGGIYGYTFGSGTRLTVV.

The rearrangement joins TRBV30 to TRBJ1-1; weak D call: TRBD1 (5 bases). Germline assignment: CDR1 GTSNPN and CDR2 SVGIG (reference sequence). CDR3 size: 13 residues. V was clipped by 0 bases and J by 10 bases, with 15 bases between them. CDR3 loop: CAWSVSSQGRAFF. For the CDR3, the DNA is TGTGCCTGGAGTGTATCTAGTCAGGGCCGAGCTTTCTTT.

The chain carries TRBV9 and TRBJ1-6; 9 bases are a match to TRBD1. The J segment lost 7 bases and the V segment lost 4 bases, leaving 9 bases of the junction unmatched. CDR1 and CDR2 (germline): SGDLS, YYNGEE. The CDR3 extends over 16 amino acids. Here the CDR3 DNA reads TGTGCCAGCAGCCCCGACAGGGGGATGCGGAATTCACCCCTCCACTTT. Translating gives CASSPDRGMRNSPLHF.

This chain connects TRBV18 to TRBJ2-2; 7 nucleotides agree with TRBD1. The CDR3 runs to 15 residues. With 3 bases clipped from V and 5 bases from J, the junction kept 6 bases outside the gene matches. Germline CDR1 KGHSH, CDR2 LQKENI. The chain's CDR3 is CASSPGTASTGELFF. In DNA form, the CDR3 reads TGTGCCAGCTCACCCGGGACAGCTTCGACCGGGGAGCTGTTTTTT.

CDR3 nucleotide sequence: TGTGCCATCAGTGTTGGGGGCCCGAACACTGAAGCTTTCTTT. Its translation is CAISVGGPNTEAFF. This rearrangement joins TRBV10-3 to TRBJ1-1, with a tentative D call TRBD1 (6 bases). Germline V gives CDR1 ENHRY, CDR2 SYGVKD. The length of the CDR3 is 14 residues. Trimming shortened V by 4 bases and J by 1 base, and 10 bases separated the two germline ends.

CDR3 bases: TGTGCCAGCAGCCAAGATGGGGCGGCGGGAGGGATATACAATGAGCAGTTCTTC. It translates to CASSQDGAAGGIYNEQFF. This chain uses TRBV4-2 with TRBJ2-1; 9 bases align to TRBD2. The junction had 10 bases not matched to a gene; V was cut back by 0 bases and J by 4 bases. CDR1 is LGHNA and CDR2 is YNFKEQ in the germline V gene. The CDR3 runs 18 residues.

This rearrangement joins TRBV30 to TRBJ2-7, with 10 bases identical to TRBD1. V was clipped by 4 bases and J by 6 bases; unmatched bases: 6. The CDR3 has 13 amino acids. Looked up from germline, CDR1 is GTSNPN and CDR2 is SVGIG (reference sequence). CDR3 DNA sequence: TGTGCCTGGACCGGGACAGGGGACCTCGAGCAGTACTTC. Translated, it gives CAWTGTGDLEQYF. Full variable domain (remainder filled in from reference TRBV30 and TRBJ2-7): SQTIHQWPATLVQPVGSPLSLECTVEGTSNPNLYWYRQAAGRGLQLLFYSVGIGQISSEVPQNLSASRPQDRQFILSSKKLLLSDSGFYLCAWTGTGDLEQYFGPGTRLTVT.

The chain combines TRBV13 with TRBJ1-2; 8 bases are a match to TRBD1. The CDR3 loop spans 16 amino acids. Per germline, CDR1 PRHDT and CDR2 FYEKMQ (reference sequence). V shed 8 bases and J 4 bases; nucleotides not matched to a gene: 15. In DNA form, the CDR3 reads TGTGCCAGCCCCCCTACACGGACAGGGTGCGTCTATGGCTACACCTTC. It encodes CASPPTRTGCVYGYTF.

The chain uses TRBV28 and TRBJ2-5; 7 nucleotides line up with TRBD1. The CDR3 runs 19 residues. Germline assignment: CDR1 MDHEN and CDR2 SYDVKM. Trimming took 3 bases from V and 2 from J; bases not matched to a gene: 18. CDR3 coding DNA: TGTGCCAGCAGTTTTACGTTGTCAGGGGGAAGGGAGAGGCAAGAGACCCAGTACTTC. As protein: CASSFTLSGGRERQETQYF.

The V and J genes are TRBV4-3 and TRBJ1-2; 8 bases are a match to TRBD1. Germline lookup yields CDR1 LGHNA and CDR2 YSLEER. J lost 4 bases, V lost 3 bases, and 10 bases had no gene match. This CDR3 spans 16 amino acids. The CDR3, as DNA: TGCGCCAGCAGCCAGGGGGGGACAGGCGGATTCTATGGCTACACCTTC. This codes for CASSQGGTGGFYGYTF.

The CDR3 region is CASRTQGHWAEAFF. CDR3 coding DNA: TGTGCCAGCAGAACTCAGGGTCATTGGGCTGAAGCTTTCTTT. The chain links TRBV28 to TRBJ1-1, with a tentative D call TRBD1 (5 bases). Per the germline V gene, CDR1 is MDHEN and CDR2 is SYDVKM. This CDR3 is 14 amino acids long. Deletions cut 6 bases from V and 6 bases from J, with 17 bases between.

V is TRBV5-1 and J is TRBJ2-3; no clear D gene. Germline CDR1 and CDR2: SGHRS and YFSETQ. There are 16 residues in the CDR3. V shed 1 base and J shed 1 base, with 13 bases lying between them. The CDR3: CASSLYSQPGTDTQYF. DNA of the CDR3: TGCGCCAGCAGCTTGTATTCACAGCCCGGCACAGATACGCAGTATTTT.

The chain combines TRBV30 with TRBJ1-5; D possibly corresponds to TRBD1 (6 bases). The CDR3 is 16 amino acids. Germline CDR1 reads GTSNPN; CDR2 reads SVGIG (reference sequence). V lost 4 bases and J lost 1, with 17 bases in between. CDR3 coding DNA: TGTGCCTGGAACTGGCAGGGACAACTCAGCAATCAGCCCCAGCATTTT. Its translation: CAWNWQGQLSNQPQHF.

The CDR3 spells CASSLGRDGGGYTF. Here the CDR3 DNA reads TGTGCCAGCAGCCTGGGCAGGGACGGAGGGGGCTACACCTTC. The V call is TRBV7-9, the J call TRBJ1-2; TRBD1 is a possible D gene (5 bases). CDR3 length: 14 amino acids. The germline gives CDR1 SEHNR, CDR2 FQNEAQ (reference sequence). Trimming stripped 5 bases from V and 8 bases from J, with 18 bases between.

J is TRBJ1-1 and V is TRBV18, with D maybe TRBD1 (5 bases). The CDR3 runs 15 residues. V lost 1 base, J lost 4 bases, and 13 bases lay in between. Germline CDR1 reads KGHSH; CDR2 reads LQKENI. The CDR3 nucleotides are TGTGCCAGCTCACCACTGGGAGGGGAGGGCACTGAAGCTTTCTTT. Protein product: CASSPLGGEGTEAFF.

The V and J genes are TRBV4-1 and TRBJ1-2; possibly TRBD1 for D (5 bases). In germline, CDR1 is MGHRA, CDR2 YSYEKL. Trimming cost V 0 bases and J 2 bases, with 13 bases left between them. The CDR3 has 16 residues. The CDR3 sequence: CASSQEGWGSNYGYTF. In DNA form, the CDR3 reads TGCGCCAGCAGCCAAGAGGGATGGGGCAGCAACTATGGCTACACCTTC.

The chain has TRBV30 and TRBJ1-2; D is undetermined. CDR1 is GTSNPN, CDR2 SVGIG, per germline (reference sequence). Trimming stripped 0 bases from V and 5 bases from J, with 10 bases between. The CDR3 spans 13 residues. The CDR3 bases are TGTGCCTGGAGTGTACAGCCGATGTATGGCTACACCTTC. This gives the protein CAWSVQPMYGYTF.

V and J are TRBV4-1 and TRBJ2-2; 8 bases align to TRBD2. V shed 5 bases, J shed 6 bases, and the junction held 8 bases outside the gene matches. CDR1 and CDR2 (germline): MGHRA, YSYEKL. The CDR3 runs 15 residues. The CDR3 region is CASSFLAGTAGELFF. CDR3 nucleotide sequence: TGCGCCAGCAGCTTTTTAGCGGGAACGGCCGGGGAGCTGTTTTTT.

The chain couples TRBV19 to TRBJ1-1; D may be TRBD1 (6 bases). The CDR3 contains 15 residues. Deletions cut 6 bases from V and 1 base from J, with 15 bases between. The germline V gene has CDR1 LNHDA and CDR2 SQIVND (reference sequence). CDR3 loop: CASSPGDRTNTEAFF. CDR3 sequence (DNA): TGTGCCAGTAGCCCAGGGGACCGAACGAACACTGAAGCTTTCTTT.

The rearrangement joins TRBV5-1 to TRBJ2-7; unclear D gene. The CDR3 consists of 14 residues. The germline CDR1 and CDR2 sequences are SGHRS and YFSETQ. Trimming cost V 0 bases and J 0 bases, with 7 bases left between them. The CDR3 protein is CASSLEQFSYEQYF. CDR3 bases: TGCGCCAGCAGCTTGGAACAGTTCTCCTACGAGCAGTACTTC.

The rearrangement joins TRBV5-1 to TRBJ2-5; D may be TRBD1 (6 bases). This CDR3 comprises 13 residues. Germline CDR1 is SGHRS and CDR2 is YFSETQ. Deletions cut 0 bases from V and 5 bases from J, with 8 bases between. This CDR3 is CASSLGGRETQYF. CDR3 nucleotides: TGCGCCAGCAGCTTGGGGGGGCGGGAGACCCAGTACTTC.

As for this clone: This CDR3 is also generated by other DNA sequences in the sample. This sequence joins TRBV6-5 and TRBJ1-2; the D is unclear. V was shortened by 4 bases and J by 5 bases, with 5 bases between the two germline ends. The germline V gene encodes CDR1 MNHEY and CDR2 SVGAGI. This CDR3 has 11 residues. CDR3 in amino acids: CASSSGYGYTF. The CDR3 nucleotides are TGTGCCAGCAGTTCAGGATATGGCTACACCTTC.

The chain carries TRBV29-1 and TRBJ2-1; D unclear. Trimming took off 1 base at V and 2 bases at J, with 15 bases between the two ends. The germline V gene encodes CDR1 SQVTM and CDR2 ANQGSEA. The CDR3 is 16 amino acids. As DNA, the CDR3 is TGCAGCGTTGAAGGGGTGCACACTACCCCCTACAATGAGCAGTTCTTC. The encoded protein is CSVEGVHTTPYNEQFF.

The rearrangement uses TRBV30 and TRBJ2-7, with a weak D call TRBD2 (6 bases). This CDR3 is built from 13 residues. V was cut by 7 bases and J by 1 base, with 14 bases left in between. Germline CDR1 is GTSNPN and CDR2 is SVGIG (reference sequence). CDR3 DNA: TGTGCCTCTCACCGGGGGAGTTCCTACGAGCAGTACTTC. Its translation: CASHRGSSYEQYF.

The V gene is TRBV2, the J gene TRBJ1-2; 8 bases agree with TRBD1. Trimming removed 3 bases from V and 8 bases from J; junction bases left unmatched: 11. The CDR3 runs 15 residues. Looked up from germline, CDR1 is SNHLY and CDR2 is FYNNEI. The CDR3 region is CASSDPARGLLGYTF. DNA of the CDR3: TGTGCCAGCAGTGACCCGGCCAGGGGGCTATTGGGCTACACCTTC.

The chain has TRBV7-9 and TRBJ2-5; D call uncertain. The germline V gene encodes CDR1 SEHNR and CDR2 FQNEAQ (reference sequence). This CDR3 comprises 13 residues. Trimming removed 2 bases from V and 5 bases from J, with 9 bases in between. In DNA form, the CDR3 reads TGTGCCAGCAGCTTATCAGGCGCGGAGACCCAGTACTTC. Translated: CASSLSGAETQYF.

This chain uses TRBV2 with TRBJ2-5, with 10 bases matching TRBD2. In germline, CDR1 is SNHLY, CDR2 FYNNEI. V trimming: 4 bases; J trimming: 4 bases; junction bases outside the gene matches: 9. This CDR3 spans 16 amino acids. The CDR3 loop is CASSVQAGGPGETQYF. The CDR3 region has the DNA TGTGCCAGCAGTGTGCAAGCGGGAGGGCCGGGAGAGACCCAGTACTTC.